This T cell receptor beta chain derives from a study of molecular identifiers for immune sequencing clone quantification. Study-level points and caveats: In naive cells, under 1% of molecules belonged to clones above 20 RNA copies, against over 97% in effector cells.

This clonotype turned up a few times. Its matching antigen is unknown. Each CDR3 protein gets one entry after TCRdb re-called the PCR reads with MiXCR. In the table there are approximately 97,000 distinct CDR3 sequences, around 24% of which are singletons. A CD8+CD4-CCR7+CD45RA+ gate was used to sort naive CD8 T cells. The sequenced material came from naive CD8+ T cells from blood, with Jurkat cell RNA spiked in. Subset here: FACS-sorted CD8+CD4-CCR7+CD45RA+ naive T cells. The TCR was taken from a human donor in good health. Some libraries in this study had Jurkat cell RNA spiked in.

CDR3 coding DNA: TGTGCCAGTACCTACGCGGGGAGTGCCACCTACGAGCAGTACTTC. Translated: CASTYAGSATYEQYF. The chain employs TRBV19 and TRBJ2-7, with D possibly being TRBD2 (6 bases). This CDR3 region has 15 residues. From germline, CDR1 is LNHDA and CDR2 SQIVND (reference sequence). The V end was cut by 7 bases, the J end by 2 bases, with 18 bases between.